The 4 T cell receptor beta chains below all came from one sample that was sequenced in a study of T cells after yellow fever vaccination (dated by TCRdb to the late 2010s). The sample's treatment or condition, from its label and the paper: live attenuated yellow fever vaccine strain. The library was built by means of 5' RACE. The instrument given in TCRdb is Illumina HiSeq 2500. The public reads were quality trimmed at Q25 with fastp and then assembled into clones with MiXCR by TCRdb, keeping productive beta chains. Here each entry gathers all rows of one CDR3 protein and keeps the most common genes and DNA. The sample yields a few hundred thousand distinct CDR3 sequences; approximately 13% were counted once. 0.4% to 0.55% of the sample goes to the ten largest clones. The sample consisted of CD4+ T cells sorted from PBMCs, taken 45 days after the yellow fever booster vaccination. The receptors were gathered from a man younger than 40 who received the YFV17D yellow fever vaccine.

This clonotype occurred a few times. This rearrangement joins TRBV7-2 to TRBJ2-7; no reliable D call. Germline-derived CDR1 and CDR2 are SGHTA and FQGNSA. V dropped 2 bases and J dropped 5 bases, with 10 bases sitting between them. The CDR3 extends over 13 amino acids. CDR3 sequence: CASSLRSVDEQYF. CDR3 coding DNA: TGTGCCAGCAGCTTAAGGAGCGTCGACGAGCAGTACTTC. The whole variable domain, filled in from reference TRBV7-2 and TRBJ2-7, reads GAGVSQSPSNKVTEKGKDVELRCDPISGHTALYWYRQSLGQGLEFLIYFQGNSAPDKSGLPSDRFSAERTGGSVSTLTIQRTQQEDSAVYLCASSLRSVDEQYFGPGTRLTVT.

This clonotype has a count of ten or more. The genes are TRBV5-1 and TRBJ2-5, with TRBD2 matching 12 bases. Germline CDR1 reads SGHRS; CDR2 reads YFSETQ. V was clipped by 1 base and J by 4 bases; unmatched bases: 5. The CDR3 runs to 16 residues. In DNA, the CDR3 is TGCGCCAGCAGCTTGCCTAGCGGGAGGGGGCGAGAGACCCAGTACTTC. Its protein is CASSLPSGRGRETQYF.

This clonotype was seen more than once but under ten times. V usage is TRBV29-1 and J usage is TRBJ2-7; the match to TRBD2 covers 11 bases. The CDR3 length is 23 residues. Germline V gives CDR1 SQVTM, CDR2 ANQGSEA. The junction had 35 bases not matched to a gene; V was cut back by 4 bases and J by 6 bases. DNA of the CDR3: TGCAGCGTTGCTGGGGGATCGTGGGGGACCGGGACTAGCGGCGCCGGTGGTGGGGTCGAGCAGTACTTC. It specifies CSVAGGSWGTGTSGAGGGVEQYF.

This clonotype was seen only a few times. The chain joins TRBV12-3 or TRBV12-4 to TRBJ2-5; 16 bases agree with TRBD2. The CDR3 totals 17 residues. The V segment lost 4 bases and the J segment 5 bases; nucleotides outside the gene matches: 7. CDR3 sequence reads: CASSSGTSGRALETQYF. The CDR3 coding sequence is TGTGCCAGCAGTTCTGGGACTAGCGGGAGGGCCTTGGAGACCCAGTACTTC.